This T cell receptor (beta chain) appears in the sequencing data of a study of CD8 T cells in Susac syndrome. Across the study: Treatment at blood withdrawal was none, corticosteroids, or intravenous immunoglobulin alone in Susac syndrome patients. Findings and caveats of the study: The study conceded that its TCR sequencing and HLA analysis involved relatively few individuals.

This clonotype has only one observation. Its antigen is as yet unknown. It was with random hexamers that roughly 0.45 to 1 ug RNA was reverse transcribed. One entry per CDR3 protein, called by TCRdb with MiXCR from the immunoSEQ multiplex PCR reads. In the table there are fewer than 90,000 distinct CDR3 sequences, 90% to 95% of which are singletons. What was sequenced was CD8+ T cells from PBMCs. This sequence originates from a human donor with Susac syndrome.

The CDR3 DNA reads TGTGCCAGCAGAGCGACAGGGAAGTCCCTCTATCAGCCCCAGCATTTT. Its translation: CASRATGKSLYQPQHF. The chain is built from TRBV12-3 or TRBV12-4 and TRBJ1-5, with 7 bases aligning to TRBD1. This CDR3 is built from 16 residues. V shed 6 bases, J shed 5 bases, and the junction held 13 bases outside the gene matches.